These 18 T cell receptor beta chains were sequenced from one sample in a study of molecular identifiers for immune sequencing clone quantification. MiXCR was run by TCRdb on the PCR reads, yielding one entry per CDR3 protein. Among fewer than 350,000 distinct CDR3 sequences listed, 24% were seen once. Sequencing was performed on naive CD8+ T cells from blood, with Jurkat cell RNA spiked in. Subset meaning: FACS-sorted CD8+CD4-CCR7+CD45RA+ naive T cells. The receptor set was obtained from a human donor in good health. Some libraries in this study had Jurkat cell RNA spiked in.

The V and J genes are TRBV27 and TRBJ1-4, with D possibly being TRBD1 (5 bases). There are 13 residues in the CDR3. Germline CDR1 is MNHEY and CDR2 is SMNVEV (reference sequence). V lost 9 bases to trimming and J lost 0 bases, with 8 bases between them. The CDR3 sequence is CASQGATNEKLFF. CDR3 coding DNA: TGTGCCAGTCAGGGCGCAACTAATGAAAAACTGTTTTTT.

The genes are TRBV19 and TRBJ1-4; D is possibly TRBD1 (5 bases). CDR1 is LNHDA, CDR2 SQIVND, per germline (reference sequence). The V end lost 7 bases, the J end lost 7 bases, and 10 bases lay between the germline ends. This CDR3 has 12 amino acids. Written as DNA, the CDR3 is TGTGCCAGTACGGCGGGGGTTGAAAAACTGTTTTTT. Translated, it gives CASTAGVEKLFF. Using reference TRBV19 and TRBJ1-4 for the parts outside the CDR3, the full variable domain is DGGITQSPKYLFRKEGQNVTLSCEQNLNHDAMYWYRQDPGQGLRLIYYSQIVNDFQKGDIAEGYSVSREKKESFPLTVTSAQKNPTAFYLCASTAGVEKLFFGSGTQLSVL.

This clonotype was seen at least ten times. The chain combines TRBV7-9 with TRBJ2-5, with 7 positions matching TRBD1. J gave up 3 bases and V 7 bases, and 2 bases lay outside the gene matches. Germline V gives CDR1 SEHNR, CDR2 FQNEAQ (reference sequence). The CDR3 spans 12 residues. This chain's CDR3 is CASIGQEETQYF. The CDR3 coding sequence is TGTGCCAGCATCGGACAGGAAGAGACCCAGTACTTC.

This chain joins TRBV2 and TRBJ2-5; no firm D call. The CDR3 runs to 15 residues. Trimming left V 2 bases short and J 9 bases short, with 19 bases between. Germline V gene sequence: CDR1 SNHLY, CDR2 FYNNEI. CDR3 coding DNA: TGTGCCAGCAGTGAAAGTGCTACTAAGGTGCTGGCCCAGTACTTC. This gives the protein CASSESATKVLAQYF.

V usage is TRBV5-4 and J usage is TRBJ2-2, with D perhaps TRBD2 (6 bases). Germline V gene sequence: CDR1 SGHNT, CDR2 YYREEE (reference sequence). Trimming took 4 bases from V and 6 from J, leaving 19 bases between them. This CDR3 has 16 amino acids. The CDR3 spells CASSGDGTPYAGELFF. In nucleotides, the CDR3 is TGTGCCAGCAGCGGAGACGGGACTCCCTACGCCGGGGAGCTGTTTTTT.

This clonotype was seen more than once but under ten times. The V call is TRBV19, the J call TRBJ2-3, with 7 bases aligning to TRBD2. Per the germline V gene, CDR1 is LNHDA and CDR2 is SQIVND (reference sequence). The CDR3 contains 15 residues. V shed 9 bases and J 0 bases; nucleotides not matched to a gene: 9. The CDR3 spells CASSWEGPSTDTQYF. The CDR3 bases are TGTGCCAGCAGTTGGGAGGGCCCTAGCACAGATACGCAGTATTTT.

Notes on this clonotype: An end of the junction differs from the germline gene, which may be a read error. The rearrangement joins TRBV6-5 to TRBJ2-5; the D gene is possibly TRBD1 (6 bases). The CDR3 totals 15 residues. CDR1 MNHEY and CDR2 SVGAGI come from the germline V gene. The chain's CDR3 is CASSYSGQGQETPYF. The CDR3 nucleotides read TGTGCCAGCAGTTACTCCGGGCAGGGGCAAGAGACCCCGTACTTC.

J is TRBJ2-3 and V is TRBV14, with a weak D call TRBD1 (6 bases). V lost 0 bases to trimming and J lost 4 bases, with 11 bases between them. Germline V gene data show CDR1 as SGHDN and CDR2 as FVKESK. The CDR3 loop spans 15 amino acids. CDR3 sequence (DNA): TGTGCCAGCAGCCAAGATCTAGGGGGTTCAGATACGCAGTATTTT. It yields the protein CASSQDLGGSDTQYF.

The rearrangement uses TRBV15 and TRBJ2-1; 7 bases agree with TRBD2. The CDR3 spans 18 residues. V gave up 0 bases and J gave up 8 bases; unmatched junction bases: 16. Germline V CDR1 and CDR2: LNHNV, YYDKDF (reference sequence). Written as DNA, the CDR3 is TGTGCCACCAGCAGAGATGAATCCCCGCGACTAGCTGGCGATGAGCAGTTCTTC. It specifies CATSRDESPRLAGDEQFF.

In its sample, this clonotype was seen many times. J is TRBJ2-2 and V is TRBV7-6; D gene ambiguous. The CDR3 runs 15 residues. Looked up from germline, CDR1 is SGHVS and CDR2 is FNYEAQ. V was cut by 5 bases and J by 1 base, with 11 bases left in between. CDR3 DNA sequence: TGTGCCAGCAGCCCCCTCCTAAGGAACACCGGGGAGCTGTTTTTT. This sequence encodes CASSPLLRNTGELFF.

A few counts support this clonotype. The chain has TRBV6-2 or TRBV6-3 and TRBJ2-3, with a tentative D call TRBD1 (6 bases). In germline, CDR1 is MNHEY, CDR2 SVGEGT. V shed 7 bases and J shed 3 bases, with 11 bases lying between them. This CDR3 spans 13 amino acids. This CDR3 reads CASNLGATDTQYF. As DNA, the CDR3 is TGTGCCAGCAACCTGGGGGCAACAGATACGCAGTATTTT.

There are many counts of this clonotype. The J gene is TRBJ2-7, the V gene TRBV4-3; D is possibly TRBD1 or TRBD2 (6 bases each). Looked up from germline, CDR1 is LGHNA and CDR2 is YSLEER. Trimming removed 3 bases from V and 2 bases from J, with 14 bases in between. The CDR3 has 15 residues. CDR3 nucleotides: TGCGCCAGCAGCCAGTCTAAGGGGGGAGCCTACGAGCAGTACTTC. Its translation is CASSQSKGGAYEQYF.

V and J are TRBV9 and TRBJ2-3; D might be TRBD2 (6 bases). This CDR3 contains 16 residues. CDR1 SGDLS and CDR2 YYNGEE come from the germline V gene. Trimming pared 4 bases from V and 2 bases from J, leaving 17 bases between. For the CDR3, the DNA is TGTGCCAGCAGCCCTTCGGGTAGCGGCCTCACAGATACGCAGTATTTT. It specifies CASSPSGSGLTDTQYF.

This clonotype has at least ten counts. The chain combines TRBV7-2 with TRBJ2-7; 11 positions agree with TRBD2. With V trimmed by 4 bases and J by 2 bases, 1 base remained unmatched. The V gene's germline CDR1 is SGHTA and CDR2 FQGNSA. The CDR3 has 14 amino acids. The CDR3 loop reads CASSWGLAAYEQYF. For the CDR3, the DNA is TGTGCCAGCAGCTGGGGACTAGCGGCCTACGAGCAGTACTTC.

The CDR3 DNA is TGTGCCAGCAGCCGCCCCGGGCCAGCCGACGCGCAGTACTTC. Protein: CASSRPGPADAQYF. The chain links TRBV28 to TRBJ2-7, with D unresolved. Trimming pared 6 bases from V and 9 bases from J, leaving 21 bases between. CDR3 length: 14 amino acids. Germline V CDR1 and CDR2: MDHEN, SYDVKM.

In this sample, this clonotype turned up many times. The CDR3 coding sequence is TGTGCCAGCAGCTTCTACCTCGGGGGTCAAGAGACCCAGTACTTC. Translating gives CASSFYLGGQETQYF. V is TRBV5-6 and J is TRBJ2-5; D is perhaps TRBD2 (6 bases). The V and J ends lost 2 bases and 2 bases respectively, with 13 bases between them. There are 15 residues in the CDR3. Per germline, CDR1 SGHDT and CDR2 YYEEEE.

The chain joins TRBV2 to TRBJ1-5; D is perhaps TRBD1 (5 bases). From germline, CDR1 is SNHLY and CDR2 FYNNEI. The length of the CDR3 is 14 residues. V was cut by 10 bases and J by 4 bases, with 17 bases left in between. CDR3 sequence (DNA): TGTGCCACCAGAGAGACAGAGTCAAATCAGCCCCAGCATTTT. Amino acid sequence: CATRETESNQPQHF.

The chain is built from TRBV2 and TRBJ1-1; no firm D call. The V and J ends lost 4 bases and 0 bases respectively, with 18 bases between them. Germline lookup yields CDR1 SNHLY and CDR2 FYNNEI. The CDR3 contains 17 residues. Here the CDR3 DNA reads TGTGCCAGCAGTGGAGTGTGGGAGACCTACATGAACACTGAAGCTTTCTTT. Its translation: CASSGVWETYMNTEAFF.